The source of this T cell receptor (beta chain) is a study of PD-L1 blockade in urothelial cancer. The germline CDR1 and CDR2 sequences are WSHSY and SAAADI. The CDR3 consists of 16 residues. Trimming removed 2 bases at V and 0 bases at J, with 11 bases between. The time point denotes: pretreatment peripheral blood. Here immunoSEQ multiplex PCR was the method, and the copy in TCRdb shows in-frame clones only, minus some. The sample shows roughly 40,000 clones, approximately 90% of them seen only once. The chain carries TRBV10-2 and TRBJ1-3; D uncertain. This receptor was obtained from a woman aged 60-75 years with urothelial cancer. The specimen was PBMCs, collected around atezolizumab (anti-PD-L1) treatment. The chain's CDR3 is CASSEENGDSGNTIYF. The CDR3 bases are TGCGCCAGCAGTGAGGAGAACGGGGACTCTGGAAACACCATATATTTT.